Listed below are T cell receptor beta chains from one sample, sequenced in a study of shared clonotypes between healthy human individuals. TCRdb keeps only in-frame clones here, not all; method: immunoSEQ multiplex PCR. The table includes 2 million to 2.5 million clones, approximately 94% detected once. What was sequenced was naive CD4+ T cells sorted from blood. The receptors shown here come from a man in his late teens or twenties in good health. The CDR3 runs from the conserved cysteine through the conserved F or W. A D gene is named only where the DNA matches it firmly. Where a row states a size, it is once, few, many or the class of an expanded clone; other rows omit it.

j_call: TRBJ2-1; d_call: NA; v_call: TRBV9; clone_size: NA; cdr3_length: 13; cdr3_aa: CASSVDTGASQFF; cdr3_nt: TGTGCCAGCAGCGTAGATACCGGGGCTTCTCAGTTCTTC
j_call: TRBJ1-5; d_call: TRBD1; v_call: TRBV6-1; clone_size: once; cdr3_length: 15; cdr3_aa: CASSPPGQGARVQHF; cdr3_nt: TGTGCCAGCAGTCCGCCGGGACAGGGGGCGCGGGTCCAGCATTTT
j_call: TRBJ2-3; d_call: TRBD1; v_call: TRBV30; clone_size: NA; cdr3_length: 15; cdr3_aa: CAWSPLGQGGDTQYF; cdr3_nt: TGTGCCTGGAGTCCCCTGGGACAGGGGGGAGATACGCAGTATTTT
j_call: TRBJ1-1; d_call: TRBD1; v_call: TRBV18; clone_size: NA; cdr3_length: 15; cdr3_aa: CASSPLDRGNTEAFF; cdr3_nt: TGTGCCAGCTCACCACTGGACAGGGGGAACACTGAAGCTTTCTTT
j_call: TRBJ2-3; d_call: NA; v_call: TRBV4-1; clone_size: NA; cdr3_length: 15; cdr3_aa: CASSQDQVGTDTQYF; cdr3_nt: TGCGCCAGCAGCCAAGATCAGGTGGGGACAGATACGCAGTATTTT
j_call: TRBJ2-5; d_call: NA; v_call: TRBV5-1; clone_size: NA; cdr3_length: 15; cdr3_aa: CASSHRSMPAETQYF; cdr3_nt: TGCGCCAGCAGCCACCGAAGCATGCCGGCGGAGACCCAGTACTTC
j_call: TRBJ1-1; d_call: TRBD1; v_call: TRBV30; clone_size: NA; cdr3_length: 17; cdr3_aa: CAWSVGSFQGGRTEAFF; cdr3_nt: TGTGCCTGGAGTGTTGGGTCCTTCCAAGGGGGCCGGACTGAAGCTTTCTTT
j_call: TRBJ2-3; d_call: NA; v_call: TRBV7-2; clone_size: NA; cdr3_length: 17; cdr3_aa: CASSPGDLAPLADTQYF; cdr3_nt: TGTGCCAGCAGCCCCGGCGACCTGGCACCCTTGGCAGATACGCAGTATTTT
j_call: TRBJ1-2; d_call: NA; v_call: TRBV19; clone_size: NA; cdr3_length: 15; cdr3_aa: CASSIDTGHVRGYTF; cdr3_nt: TGTGCCAGTAGTATAGATACGGGCCACGTTCGGGGCTACACCTTC
j_call: TRBJ1-5; d_call: NA; v_call: TRBV2; clone_size: NA; cdr3_length: 13; cdr3_aa: CASSGVGGQPQHF; cdr3_nt: TGTGCCAGCAGTGGAGTAGGGGGTCAGCCCCAGCATTTT
j_call: TRBJ1-5; d_call: NA; v_call: TRBV2; clone_size: NA; cdr3_length: 14; cdr3_aa: CASSYLESNQPQHF; cdr3_nt: TGTGCCAGCAGTTATCTAGAAAGCAATCAGCCCCAGCATTTT
j_call: TRBJ2-3; d_call: NA; v_call: TRBV5-4; clone_size: NA; cdr3_length: 15; cdr3_aa: CASSATGDKTDTQYF; cdr3_nt: TGTGCCAGCAGCGCCACCGGGGACAAGACAGATACGCAGTATTTT
j_call: TRBJ1-1; d_call: NA; v_call: TRBV30; clone_size: NA; cdr3_length: 16; cdr3_aa: CAWSSPRWAWNTEAFF; cdr3_nt: TGTGCCTGGAGCTCTCCCCGTTGGGCGTGGAACACTGAAGCTTTCTTT
j_call: TRBJ1-2; d_call: NA; v_call: TRBV7-9; clone_size: NA; cdr3_length: 15; cdr3_aa: CASSLYRGDNYGYTF; cdr3_nt: TGTGCCAGCAGCTTATATCGGGGGGACAACTATGGCTACACCTTC
j_call: TRBJ2-7; d_call: NA; v_call: TRBV18; clone_size: few; cdr3_length: 15; cdr3_aa: CASSPRPGSPYEQYF; cdr3_nt: TGTGCCAGCTCACCGCGTCCGGGTTCACCCTACGAGCAGTACTTC
j_call: TRBJ1-1; d_call: TRBD1; v_call: TRBV5-1; clone_size: NA; cdr3_length: 18; cdr3_aa: CASSFGLGGRMGNTEAFF; cdr3_nt: TGCGCCAGCAGTTTCGGCTTAGGGGGCCGGATGGGGAACACTGAAGCTTTCTTT
j_call: TRBJ1-6; d_call: TRBD1; v_call: TRBV11-2; clone_size: NA; cdr3_length: 16; cdr3_aa: CASSLAGQFGNSPLHF; cdr3_nt: TGTGCCAGCAGCTTAGCGGGACAGTTTGGTAATTCACCCCTCCACTTT
j_call: TRBJ2-2; d_call: TRBD2; v_call: TRBV10-2; clone_size: NA; cdr3_length: 15; cdr3_aa: CASSVGSGAIGELFF; cdr3_nt: TGCGCCAGCAGTGTTGGTAGCGGGGCAATCGGGGAGCTGTTTTTT
j_call: TRBJ1-5; d_call: NA; v_call: TRBV18; clone_size: NA; cdr3_length: 13; cdr3_aa: CASSPSRGQPQHF; cdr3_nt: TGTGCCAGCTCACCCTCCCGGGGCCAGCCCCAGCATTTT
j_call: TRBJ2-3; d_call: TRBD2; v_call: TRBV30; clone_size: NA; cdr3_length: 16; cdr3_aa: CAWSVGLAGNTDTQYF; cdr3_nt: TGTGCCTGGAGTGTAGGACTAGCGGGAAATACAGATACGCAGTATTTT
j_call: TRBJ2-7; d_call: NA; v_call: TRBV18; clone_size: NA; cdr3_length: 15; cdr3_aa: CASSPRDNLLYEQYF; cdr3_nt: TGTGCCAGCTCACCTCGGGACAATCTCCTTTACGAGCAGTACTTC
j_call: TRBJ1-5; d_call: NA; v_call: TRBV27; clone_size: few; cdr3_length: 12; cdr3_aa: CASSEGNQPQHF; cdr3_nt: TGTGCCAGCAGTGAGGGGAATCAGCCCCAGCATTTT
j_call: TRBJ2-7; d_call: TRBD1; v_call: TRBV10-3; clone_size: NA; cdr3_length: 14; cdr3_aa: CAISETGQGGEQYF; cdr3_nt: TGTGCCATCAGTGAGACTGGACAGGGAGGAGAGCAGTACTTC
j_call: TRBJ1-2; d_call: TRBD1; v_call: TRBV19; clone_size: once; cdr3_length: 14; cdr3_aa: CASSTQTGMGGYTF; cdr3_nt: TGTGCCAGTAGCACTCAGACAGGGATGGGCGGCTACACCTTC
j_call: TRBJ2-1; d_call: NA; v_call: TRBV2; clone_size: NA; cdr3_length: 13; cdr3_aa: CASSVLGGGEQFF; cdr3_nt: TGTGCCAGCAGTGTCCTGGGGGGCGGCGAGCAGTTCTTC
j_call: TRBJ1-2; d_call: NA; v_call: TRBV5-1; clone_size: NA; cdr3_length: 13; cdr3_aa: CASSLRQGYGYTF; cdr3_nt: TGCGCCAGCAGCTTGAGGCAGGGCTATGGCTACACCTTC
j_call: TRBJ1-1; d_call: TRBD1; v_call: TRBV5-6; clone_size: NA; cdr3_length: 16; cdr3_aa: CASSLGQGISHTEAFF; cdr3_nt: TGTGCCAGCAGCTTGGGACAGGGGATATCGCACACTGAAGCTTTCTTT
j_call: TRBJ2-5; d_call: TRBD2; v_call: TRBV2; clone_size: NA; cdr3_length: 11; cdr3_aa: CASRGLADMDF; cdr3_nt: TGTGCCAGCAGAGGGCTAGCGGACATGGACTTC
j_call: TRBJ1-6; d_call: NA; v_call: TRBV11-2; clone_size: NA; cdr3_length: 16; cdr3_aa: CASSLESGRPNSPLHF; cdr3_nt: TGTGCCAGCAGCTTAGAATCCGGCAGACCTAATTCACCCCTCCACTTT